The clone carrying this T cell receptor beta chain was detected a few times. Its antigen is as yet unknown. Diagnosing involved the use of clinical symptoms, serum thyroxine and TRAb, thyroid ultrasound and orbital computed tomography. This specimen belongs to a study of T cells in Graves' hyperthyroidism and ophthalmopathy. General study points: Ophthalmopathy and stable hyperthyroidism were told apart by a 13 V-J model. Researchers found most expanded thyroid clonotypes above 0.001 in blood as well.

Between the trimmed V and J ends, which lost 0 bases and 3 bases, there was a span of 10 bases. This CDR3 is 15 amino acids long. Germline V gene data show CDR1 as SGHRS and CDR2 as YFSETQ. Amplification of TCR beta CDR3 regions was performed using RNA transcripts as template. TCR CDR3 regions were first amplified by RT-PCR with HTBI primers. MiXCR, applied by TCRdb to the multiplex PCR reads, yields one record per CDR3 protein. The sample records under 300,000 distinct CDR3 sequences, roughly 15% being singletons. V and J are TRBV5-1 and TRBJ1-3; no clear D gene. This TCR was sampled from a woman between 45 and 65 years old with Graves' hyperthyroidism that later progressed to Graves' ophthalmopathy. The specimen was blood. DNA for the CDR3: TGCGCCAGCAGCTTGGCCCGAAGCGGTGGAAACACCATATATTTT. It codes for CASSLARSGGNTIYF. Based on the CDR3 plus reference TRBV5-1 and TRBJ1-3, the full variable domain is KAGVTQTPRYLIKTRGQQVTLSCSPISGHRSVSWYQQTPGQGLQFLFEYFSETQRNKGNFPGRFSGRQFSNSRSEMNVSTLELGDSALYLCASSLARSGGNTIYFGEGSWLTVV.